The entry below gives a single TCR beta chain sequence along with its context. Its binding antigen is unknown. One base away there is no much larger clone; base qualities are not given. The germline V gene specifies SQVTM as CDR1 and ANQGSEA as CDR2. The CDR3, cysteine through phenylalanine, is 14 amino acids long. Only CDR3 DNA is held: 42 bases, read in frame from base 1. V is shortened by 0 bases, J by 0 bases, and the region joining them spans 8 bases. These data are taken from a study of blood T cell repertoires in COVID-19 (dated by TCRdb to 2020 to 2021). Describing the broader study: Samples from collaborators originated in the United States, Italy and Spain and spanned both the acute and convalescent phases of COVID-19. The prospective study material was composed of cDNA or gDNA derived from T cells, B-cell-depleted T cells, or PBMCs. Subjects who had been exposed to COVID-19, were actively infected with it, or had recovered from it provided the deeply sampled blood TCRbeta repertoires that made up the dataset. The repertoires were made available in a free public database intended to serve as a resource for research on the immune response to SARS-CoV-2. Samples were obtained from the ongoing ImmuneRACE study (first 160 participants) and from over a thousand subjects provided by 6 global collaborators. A de-identified subject ID, COVID-19 status, age in years and sex were almost always included in the sample metadata. Where available, HLA class I and class II types were obtained from metadata supplied by the sample provider rather than from assay-based typing. Overall study outcomes, separate from this receptor: The quantity of clinical and demographic metadata differed by source and by participant and was supplied without curation.

TCRbeta CDR3 regions were amplified from genomic DNA using the immunoSEQ Assay, a bias-controlled multiplex PCR. In the authors' own workflow: Within the assay, amplification of reference gene primers was used to estimate how many nucleated cells each sample contained. Sequence reads were collapsed and filtered to measure the absolute abundance of every unique TCRbeta CDR3 rearrangement. Productive Simpson clonality was computed per sample as the square root of Simpson's diversity index over productive rearrangements. TCRdb obtained this table from immuneACCESS and retained in-frame rearrangements with V and J assigned. These tables miss some clones; where compared with another copy, unresolved V genes account for less than half of the shortfall, and the remainder is unexplained. V and J calls and clone size come straight from that table; D and trimming were deduced from the DNA. The sample table holds 240,000 or so clones, of which roughly 91% were seen once. Under 9.5% of the sample is taken by the ten largest.

In the prospective study, participants were about 18 to 95 years old, resided in fewer than 25 geographic areas of the United States, and were enrolled through a virtual design. In the prospective study, cohorts were assigned on the basis of participant-reported clinical history obtained from a screening survey and a study questionnaire. Recovered participants in ImmuneRACE Cohort 3 were defined by two consecutive negative NP/OP PCR tests, clearance by a healthcare professional, or resolution of symptoms. In the prospective study, mobile phlebotomists collected whole blood, serum and a nasopharyngeal or oropharyngeal swab from each participant. Over an approximately 2-month period, participants in the prospective study had the option of providing additional blood draws and questionnaires. Before DNA extraction, prospective study blood samples were shipped either frozen or at room temperature.

The chain uses TRBV29-1 and TRBJ1-2, and possibly TRBD1, on 5 matching bases. This sequence originates from a man aged 40-49 years who had recovered from COVID-19. Source material: PBMCs or T cells enriched from blood (not recorded which). The CDR3 amino acid sequence is: CSVEESTANYGYTF. The bases read TGCAGCGTTGAAGAATCGACAGCTAACTATGGCTACACCTTC.